The entry that follows covers one T cell receptor (beta chain) sequence. This sample is drawn from a study of blood T cells in healthy people across ages. The second PCR ran about 7 to 12 cycles with a sample-barcoded 5' primer and J-beta primers. A 12-random-nucleotide template-switch adaptor tagged each cDNA molecule. From the 5' RACE reads, TCRdb called clonotypes with MiXCR, one entry per CDR3 protein. The sample contains some 760,000 distinct CDR3 sequences, around a quarter of which appear only once. V lost 3 bases, J lost 5 bases, and 5 bases stayed unmatched. Germline values: CDR1 SNHLY, CDR2 FYNNEI. CDR3 length equals 15 residues. This sample was also put to use in a study of T cells of mothers and their children.

The receptor was derived from a boy younger than 18 in good health. The chain recombines TRBV2 with TRBJ2-1, with 9 bases that match TRBD2. Material for sequencing was blood. CDR3 sequence reads: CASSEVASGDNEQFF. CDR3 coding DNA: TGTGCCAGCAGTGAGGTGGCTAGCGGGGACAATGAGCAGTTCTTC.